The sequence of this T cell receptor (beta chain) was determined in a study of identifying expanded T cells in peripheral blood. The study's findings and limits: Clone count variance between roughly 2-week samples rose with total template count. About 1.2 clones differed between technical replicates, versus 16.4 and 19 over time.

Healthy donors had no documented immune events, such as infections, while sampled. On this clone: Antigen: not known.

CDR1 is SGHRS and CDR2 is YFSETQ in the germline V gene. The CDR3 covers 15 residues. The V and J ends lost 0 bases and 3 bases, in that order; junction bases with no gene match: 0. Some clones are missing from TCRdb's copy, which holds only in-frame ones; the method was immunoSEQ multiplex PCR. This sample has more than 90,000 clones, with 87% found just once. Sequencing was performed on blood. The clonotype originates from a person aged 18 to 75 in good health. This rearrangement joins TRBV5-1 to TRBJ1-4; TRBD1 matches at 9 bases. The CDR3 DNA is TGCGCCAGCAGCTTGGGGACAGGGGCTAATGAAAAACTGTTTTTT. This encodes CASSLGTGANEKLFF.